Below are 24 T cell receptor beta chains sequenced from a single sample in a study of CD8 T cells in Susac syndrome. The RNA input was roughly 0.45 to 1 ug, and it was reverse transcribed with random hexamers. TCRdb re-analysed the immunoSEQ multiplex PCR reads in MiXCR, keeping a single row per CDR3 protein. The sample records some 260,000 distinct CDR3 sequences, 70% to 90% being singletons. Sequencing was performed on CD8+ T cells from PBMCs. The receptors come from a human donor with multiple sclerosis.

The count of this clonotype is one. The chain has TRBV20-1 and TRBJ2-1, with TRBD2 matching over 9 bases. This CDR3 has 19 amino acids. Germline V gene lookup returns CDR1 DFQATT and CDR2 SNEGSKA (reference sequence). Trimming at V came to 1 base and at J to 6 bases, leaving 19 bases not matched to a gene. The CDR3 reads CSARGFTGTSRRASNEQFF. CDR3 nucleotides: TGCAGTGCTAGAGGTTTTACCGGGACTAGCCGGAGGGCCTCCAATGAGCAGTTCTTC.

The chain joins TRBV27 to TRBJ1-2, with D maybe TRBD1 (6 bases). Trimming left V 6 bases short and J 0 bases short, with 11 bases between. Per germline, CDR1 MNHEY and CDR2 SMNVEV (reference sequence). The CDR3 runs 14 residues. The CDR3 DNA sequence: TGTGCCAGCAGGGCACAGGGAGCTAACTATGGCTACACCTTC. As protein: CASRAQGANYGYTF.

The rearrangement joins TRBV4-1 to TRBJ2-1; unclear D gene. V gave up 6 bases and J gave up 0 bases, with 12 bases separating them. The length of the CDR3 is 15 residues. Germline V gene sequence: CDR1 MGHRA, CDR2 YSYEKL. CDR3 residues: CASSSDQSSYNEQFF. CDR3 nucleotides: TGCGCCAGCAGTAGTGACCAGAGCTCCTACAATGAGCAGTTCTTC.

The chain is built from TRBV18 and TRBJ2-7; D unresolved. The CDR3 contains 14 residues. The germline V gene has CDR1 KGHSH and CDR2 LQKENI. V dropped 0 bases and J dropped 6 bases, with 12 bases sitting between them. The CDR3 bases are TGTGCCAGCTCACCACCCGCCTGGAGCACCGAGCAGTACTTC. This codes for CASSPPAWSTEQYF.

The V gene is TRBV7-6, the J gene TRBJ2-2; D might be TRBD1 (6 bases). There are 14 residues in the CDR3. Germline CDR1 SGHVS, CDR2 FNYEAQ. V dropped 2 bases and J dropped 8 bases, with 12 bases sitting between them. In nucleotides, the CDR3 is TGTGCCAGCAGCTTATCGCAGGGGTTTGGGGAGCTGTTTTTT. Amino acid sequence: CASSLSQGFGELFF.

The V gene is TRBV6-5, the J gene TRBJ1-2, with 11 bases identical to TRBD1. Germline CDR1 and CDR2: MNHEY and SVGAGI. The CDR3 has 13 residues. The J segment lost 10 bases and the V segment lost 0 bases, leaving 1 base of the junction unmatched. CDR3 sequence reads: CASSYSGQGDYTF. CDR3 sequence (DNA): TGTGCCAGCAGTTACTCGGGACAGGGGGACTACACCTTC.

This clonotype was counted a single time. V gene TRBV27 combines with J gene TRBJ1-1; weak D call: TRBD1 (5 bases). Trimming pared 6 bases from V and 1 base from J, leaving 24 bases between. CDR1 and CDR2 (germline): MNHEY, SMNVEV (reference sequence). CDR3 length: 18 residues. CDR3 region: CASSRGIFLGTANTEAFF. The CDR3 DNA reads TGTGCCAGCAGCCGGGGAATATTCCTAGGGACGGCGAACACTGAAGCTTTCTTT.

The chain is built from TRBV15 and TRBJ2-7; D is uncertain. The CDR3 length is 12 residues. The germline gives CDR1 LNHNV, CDR2 YYDKDF (reference sequence). Trimming stripped 0 bases from V and 3 bases from J, with 3 bases between. CDR3 DNA: TGTGCCACCAGCAGAGATAGCTACGAGCAGTACTTC. Amino acid sequence: CATSRDSYEQYF.

This clonotype was observed once. This sequence joins TRBV4-1 and TRBJ1-2; unclear D gene. Trimming shortened V by 0 bases and J by 4 bases, and 9 bases separated the two germline ends. From germline, CDR1 is MGHRA and CDR2 YSYEKL. This CDR3 comprises 14 residues. The CDR3 spells CASSQEKQIYGYTF. In DNA form, the CDR3 reads TGCGCCAGCAGCCAAGAGAAACAGATCTATGGCTACACCTTC.

The rearrangement links TRBV21-1 to TRBJ2-7. TRBV21-1 is described as a pseudogene. The CDR3 is 16 residues long. The CDR3 region is CASSVHDQASSYEQYF. CDR3 DNA sequence: TGTGCCAGCAGCGTTCATGACCAAGCCTCCTCCTACGAGCAGTACTTC.

The rearrangement links TRBV28 to TRBJ2-7; 10 bases are a match to TRBD2. Per the germline V gene, CDR1 is MDHEN and CDR2 is SYDVKM. The CDR3 runs 16 residues. V shed 3 bases, J shed 1 base, and the junction held 6 bases outside the gene matches. CDR3 nucleotide sequence: TGTGCCAGCAGTTTTCCCGGGACTAGCGATTCCTACGAGCAGTACTTC. This translates into CASSFPGTSDSYEQYF.

This clonotype was found a few times. The chain combines TRBV9 with TRBJ2-7; D remains ambiguous. Germline CDR1 and CDR2: SGDLS and YYNGEE. V was cut by 1 base and J by 2 bases, with 13 bases left in between. CDR3 length: 15 amino acids. CDR3 bases: TGTGCCAGCAGCGTATCTTGGTCCTATCCCTACGAGCAGTACTTC. This translates into CASSVSWSYPYEQYF.

This chain joins TRBV2 and TRBJ2-3; possibly TRBD2 for D (5 bases). The CDR3 spans 17 residues. The germline V and J ends were trimmed by 3 bases and 3 bases, with 19 bases remaining between them. Germline V gene lookup returns CDR1 SNHLY and CDR2 FYNNEI. The CDR3 region has the DNA TGTGCCAGCAGTGATAAACTTACCCTAGCTAGGACAGATACGCAGTATTTT. This codes for CASSDKLTLARTDTQYF.

The J gene is TRBJ2-5, the V gene TRBV7-9; TRBD2 agrees at 11 bases. The CDR3 has 15 amino acids. The germline CDR1 and CDR2 sequences are SEHNR and FQNEAQ (reference sequence). Losses at the gene ends were 5 bases for V and 2 bases for J; bases not matched to a gene: 4. The DNA of the CDR3 is TGTGCCAGCAGCCGTGGGACTAGCGGACAAGAGACCCAGTACTTC. This encodes CASSRGTSGQETQYF.

The chain employs TRBV7-8 and TRBJ2-7, with 9 bases that match TRBD2. The germline V gene has CDR1 SGHVS and CDR2 FQNEAQ. This CDR3 comprises 12 residues. Trimming removed 11 bases from V and 5 bases from J; junction bases left unmatched: 7. The CDR3 spells CAAGGTSHEQYF. CDR3 in DNA: TGTGCCGCGGGGGGGACTAGTCACGAGCAGTACTTC.

This chain connects TRBV19 to TRBJ2-3; tentative D call: TRBD2 (6 bases). Germline-derived CDR1 and CDR2 are LNHDA and SQIVND (reference sequence). CDR3 size: 16 residues. V was clipped by 5 bases and J by 2 bases, with 17 bases between them. Here the CDR3 reads CASSSLPAGATDTQYF. Here the CDR3 DNA reads TGTGCCAGTAGTTCTCTCCCAGCGGGCGCCACAGATACGCAGTATTTT. Supplemented by reference TRBV19 and TRBJ2-3, the full variable domain reads DGGITQSPKYLFRKEGQNVTLSCEQNLNHDAMYWYRQDPGQGLRLIYYSQIVNDFQKGDIAEGYSVSREKKESFPLTVTSAQKNPTAFYLCASSSLPAGATDTQYFGPGTRLTVL.

The V and J genes are TRBV27 and TRBJ2-2, with 7 bases matching TRBD2. CDR1 is MNHEY and CDR2 is SMNVEV in the germline V gene (reference sequence). Losses at the gene ends were 4 bases for V and 4 bases for J; bases not matched to a gene: 0. The CDR3 is made up of 13 amino acids. CDR3 region: CASSWGGTGELFF. The CDR3 DNA reads TGTGCCAGCAGTTGGGGGGGCACCGGGGAGCTGTTTTTT.

This chain uses TRBV20-1 with TRBJ1-1; tentative D call: TRBD1 (6 bases). CDR3 size: 16 residues. Germline values: CDR1 DFQATT, CDR2 SNEGSKA (reference sequence). V lost 5 bases, J lost 0 bases, and 19 bases lay in between. The CDR3 region is CSAPQPQTGLNTEAFF. CDR3 bases: TGCAGTGCTCCTCAGCCCCAGACAGGTTTGAACACTGAAGCTTTCTTT.

The genes are TRBV4-2 and TRBJ1-2; D is ambiguous. With 0 bases removed from V and 4 bases from J, the gap between germline ends came to 6 bases. The CDR3 has 13 residues. Germline V gene lookup returns CDR1 LGHNA and CDR2 YNFKEQ. The CDR3 is CASSQEGSYGYTF. The CDR3 coding sequence is TGTGCCAGCAGCCAAGAGGGGTCCTATGGCTACACCTTC.

The chain links TRBV7-9 to TRBJ2-1, with TRBD2 matching over 11 bases. Trimming cost V 7 bases and J 6 bases; bases outside gene matches: 8. The CDR3 covers 15 residues. Germline V gene lookup returns CDR1 SEHNR and CDR2 FQNEAQ (reference sequence). In nucleotides, the CDR3 is TGTGCCAGCACCGGGACCGGGACTAGCGGCAATGAGCAGTTCTTC. Translated: CASTGTGTSGNEQFF. Based on the CDR3 plus reference TRBV7-9 and TRBJ2-1, the full variable domain is DTGVSQNPRHKITKRGQNVTFRCDPISEHNRLYWYRQTLGQGPEFLTYFQNEAQLEKSRLLSDRFSAERPKGSFSTLEIQRTEQGDSAMYLCASTGTGTSGNEQFFGPGTRLTVL.

The chain employs TRBV27 and TRBJ2-2, with no clear D. Germline lookup yields CDR1 MNHEY and CDR2 SMNVEV (reference sequence). The CDR3 length is 15 residues. V dropped 0 bases and J dropped 9 bases, with 14 bases sitting between them. The CDR3 here is CASSLSISGSRELFF. CDR3 nucleotides: TGTGCCAGCAGTTTATCGATCTCAGGTTCCAGGGAGCTGTTTTTT.

The J gene is TRBJ2-1, the V gene TRBV7-6; TRBD2 matches at 8 bases. The J segment lost 7 bases and the V segment lost 2 bases, leaving 10 bases of the junction unmatched. CDR3 length equals 16 residues. Germline V gene lookup returns CDR1 SGHVS and CDR2 FNYEAQ. CDR3 residues: CASSLIFTGGTNEQFF. Written as DNA, the CDR3 is TGTGCCAGCAGCTTAATTTTTACGGGAGGGACAAATGAGCAGTTCTTC. Filled out from reference TRBV7-6 and TRBJ2-1, the complete variable domain reads GAGVSQSPRYKVTKRGQDVALRCDPISGHVSLYWYRQALGQGPEFLTYFNYEAQQDKSGLPNDRFSAERPEGSISTLTIQRTEQRDSAMYRCASSLIFTGGTNEQFFGPGTRLTVL.

This clonotype was recorded a few times. CDR3 sequence: CASSYSTPQETQYF. The CDR3 region has the DNA TGTGCCAGCAGTTACTCGACACCACAAGAGACCCAGTACTTC. The rearrangement links TRBV6-6 to TRBJ2-5, with D unresolved. Looked up from germline, CDR1 is MNHNY and CDR2 is SVGAGI (reference sequence). The V end was cut by 0 bases, the J end by 2 bases, with 7 bases between. The CDR3 runs to 14 residues.

The genes are TRBV24-1 and TRBJ1-5; D might be TRBD1 (5 bases). Germline loops: CDR1 KGHDR, CDR2 SFDVKD. Between the trimmed V and J ends, which lost 7 bases and 4 bases, there was a span of 13 bases. CDR3 length: 14 amino acids. The CDR3 sequence: CATRPGRENQPQHF. CDR3 DNA: TGTGCCACCAGACCGGGACGGGAGAATCAGCCCCAGCATTTT.